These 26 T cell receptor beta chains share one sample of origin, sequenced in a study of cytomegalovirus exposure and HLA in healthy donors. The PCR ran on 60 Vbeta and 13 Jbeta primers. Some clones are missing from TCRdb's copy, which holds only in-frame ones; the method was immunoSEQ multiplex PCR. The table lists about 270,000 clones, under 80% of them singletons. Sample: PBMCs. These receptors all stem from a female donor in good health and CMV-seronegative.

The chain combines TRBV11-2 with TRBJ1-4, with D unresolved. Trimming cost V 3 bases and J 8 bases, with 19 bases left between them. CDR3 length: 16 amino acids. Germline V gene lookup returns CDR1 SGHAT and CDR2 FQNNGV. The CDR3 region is CASSLSSARGGEKLFF. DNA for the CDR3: TGTGCCAGCAGCTTGTCTTCTGCCCGGGGAGGAGAAAAACTGTTTTTT.

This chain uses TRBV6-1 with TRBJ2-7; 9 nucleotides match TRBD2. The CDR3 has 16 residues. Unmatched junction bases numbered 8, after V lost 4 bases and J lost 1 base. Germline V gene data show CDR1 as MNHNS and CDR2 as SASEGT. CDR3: CASSGMTSGNSYEQYF. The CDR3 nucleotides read TGTGCCAGCAGTGGGATGACTAGCGGAAATTCCTACGAGCAGTACTTC.

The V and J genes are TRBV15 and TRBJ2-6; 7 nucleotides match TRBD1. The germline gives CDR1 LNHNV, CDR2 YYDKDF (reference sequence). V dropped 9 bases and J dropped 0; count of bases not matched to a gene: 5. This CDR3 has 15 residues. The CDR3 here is CATGQDTSGANVLTF. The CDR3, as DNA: TGTGCCACAGGACAGGACACCTCTGGGGCCAACGTCCTGACTTTC.

This chain's CDR3 is CARPGTASEAFF. CDR3 coding DNA: TGTGCCAGACCCGGGACAGCGAGTGAAGCTTTCTTT. This chain joins TRBV5-3 and TRBJ1-1; 7 nucleotides agree with TRBD1. TRBV5-3 qualifies as an ORF whose function is uncertain. V was pared by 7 bases and J by 7 bases, with 7 bases of the junction left unmatched. The CDR3 consists of 12 residues.

The CDR3 DNA sequence: TGTGCAAGTCGCTTAGGCGGGACTAGTCTGGAGAACTACGAGCAGTACTTC. This encodes CASRLGGTSLENYEQYF. The genes are TRBV12-2 and TRBJ2-7; the table calls TRBD2, which could not be checked here. TRBV12-2 is a pseudogene segment. CDR3 length equals 17 residues.

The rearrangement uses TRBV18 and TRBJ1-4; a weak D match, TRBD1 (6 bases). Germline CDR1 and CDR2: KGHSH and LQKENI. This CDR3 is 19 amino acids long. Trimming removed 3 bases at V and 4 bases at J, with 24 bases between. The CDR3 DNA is TGTGCCAGCTCACCCTTGGCCCCAGGACAGCAAAATTTTAATGAAAAACTGTTTTTT. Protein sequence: CASSPLAPGQQNFNEKLFF.

This chain's CDR3 is CASSPRDDEAFF. For the CDR3, the DNA is TGTGCCAGTAGTCCCCGGGATGATGAAGCTTTCTTT. The chain recombines TRBV19 with TRBJ1-1; D is unresolved. Deletions cut 5 bases from V and 7 bases from J, with 11 bases between. CDR3 length: 12 residues. Per the germline V gene, CDR1 is LNHDA and CDR2 is SQIVND (reference sequence).

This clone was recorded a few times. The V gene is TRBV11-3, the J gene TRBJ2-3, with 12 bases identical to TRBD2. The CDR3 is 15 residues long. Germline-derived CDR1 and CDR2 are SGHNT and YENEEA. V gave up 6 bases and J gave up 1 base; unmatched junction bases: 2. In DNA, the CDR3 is TGTGCCAGCAGGAGGACTAGCGGGGGCACAGATACGCAGTATTTT. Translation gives CASRRTSGGTDTQYF.

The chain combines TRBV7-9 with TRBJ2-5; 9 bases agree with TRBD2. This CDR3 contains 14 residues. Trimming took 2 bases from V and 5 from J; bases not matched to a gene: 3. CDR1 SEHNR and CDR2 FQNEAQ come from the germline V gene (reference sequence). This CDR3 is CASSLPTSGETQYF. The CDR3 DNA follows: TGTGCCAGCAGCTTACCGACTAGCGGTGAGACCCAGTACTTC.

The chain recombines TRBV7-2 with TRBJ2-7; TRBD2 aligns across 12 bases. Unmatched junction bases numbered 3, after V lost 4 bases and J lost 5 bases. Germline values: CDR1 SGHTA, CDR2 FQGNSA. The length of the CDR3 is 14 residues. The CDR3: CASSSRLAGDEQYF. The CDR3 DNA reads TGTGCCAGCAGCTCCAGACTAGCGGGAGACGAGCAGTACTTC.

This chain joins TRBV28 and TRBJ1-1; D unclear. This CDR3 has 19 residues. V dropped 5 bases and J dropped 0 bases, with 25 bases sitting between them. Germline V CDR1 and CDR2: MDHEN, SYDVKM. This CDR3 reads CASSHPVGEIWIMNTEAFF. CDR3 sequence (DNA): TGTGCCAGCAGTCACCCGGTTGGGGAGATTTGGATTATGAACACTGAAGCTTTCTTT.

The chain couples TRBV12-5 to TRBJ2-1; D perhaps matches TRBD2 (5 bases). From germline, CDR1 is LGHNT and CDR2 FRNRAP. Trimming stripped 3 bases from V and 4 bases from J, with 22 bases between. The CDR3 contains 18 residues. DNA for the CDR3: TGTGCTAGTGGTTTAAAGCGGTTGTCCACGGCGGTGTACAATGAGCAGTTCTTC. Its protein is CASGLKRLSTAVYNEQFF.

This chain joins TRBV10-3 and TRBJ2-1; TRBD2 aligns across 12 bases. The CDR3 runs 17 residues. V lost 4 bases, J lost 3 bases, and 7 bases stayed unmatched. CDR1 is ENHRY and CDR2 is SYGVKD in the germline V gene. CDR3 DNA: TGTGCCATCAGTGGTTCGACTAGCGGGAGCAACTACAATGAGCAGTTCTTC. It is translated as CAISGSTSGSNYNEQFF.

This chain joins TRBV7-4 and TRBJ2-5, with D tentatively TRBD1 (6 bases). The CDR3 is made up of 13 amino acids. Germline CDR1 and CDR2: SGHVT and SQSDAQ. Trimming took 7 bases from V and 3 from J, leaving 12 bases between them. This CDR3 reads CASTRAGEETQYF. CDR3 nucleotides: TGTGCCAGCACGAGAGCAGGGGAAGAGACCCAGTACTTC.

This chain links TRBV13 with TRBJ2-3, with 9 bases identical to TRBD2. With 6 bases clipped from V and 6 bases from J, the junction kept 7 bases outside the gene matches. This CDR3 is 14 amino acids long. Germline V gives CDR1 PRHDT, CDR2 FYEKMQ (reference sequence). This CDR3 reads CASRPAGGRDTQYF. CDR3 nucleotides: TGTGCCAGCAGGCCAGCGGGAGGCAGGGATACGCAGTATTTT.

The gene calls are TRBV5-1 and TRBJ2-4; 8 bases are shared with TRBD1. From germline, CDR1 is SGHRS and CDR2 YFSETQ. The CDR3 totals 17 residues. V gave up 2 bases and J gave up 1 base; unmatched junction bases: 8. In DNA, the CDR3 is TGCGCCAGCAGCTTTGATGGGACAGGTCTTGCCAAAAACATTCAGTACTTC. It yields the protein CASSFDGTGLAKNIQYF.

CDR3 nucleotides: TGTGCCAGTAGTTCGGGGACAGGGAGCTCCTACGAGCAGTACTTC. It is translated as CASSSGTGSSYEQYF. V gene TRBV19 combines with J gene TRBJ2-7; the match to TRBD1 covers 9 bases. Germline V gene data show CDR1 as LNHDA and CDR2 as SQIVND (reference sequence). This CDR3 contains 15 residues. Trimming cost V 5 bases and J 0 bases; bases outside gene matches: 5.

In DNA, the CDR3 is TGTGCCAGCAGCTTCACGGCTAGCGCGAATGAGCAGTTCTTC. Translation: CASSFTASANEQFF. This chain joins TRBV7-9 and TRBJ2-1; D is possibly TRBD2 (6 bases). CDR3 length: 14 residues. Germline lookup yields CDR1 SEHNR and CDR2 FQNEAQ (reference sequence). V was clipped by 3 bases and J by 7 bases, with 13 bases between them.

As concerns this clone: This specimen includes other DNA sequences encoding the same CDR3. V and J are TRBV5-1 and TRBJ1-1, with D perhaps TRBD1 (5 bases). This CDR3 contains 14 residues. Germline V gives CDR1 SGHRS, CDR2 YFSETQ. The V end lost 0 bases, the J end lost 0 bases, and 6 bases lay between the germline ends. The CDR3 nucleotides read TGCGCCAGCAGCTTGGAAGGGGTGAACACTGAAGCTTTCTTT. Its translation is CASSLEGVNTEAFF.

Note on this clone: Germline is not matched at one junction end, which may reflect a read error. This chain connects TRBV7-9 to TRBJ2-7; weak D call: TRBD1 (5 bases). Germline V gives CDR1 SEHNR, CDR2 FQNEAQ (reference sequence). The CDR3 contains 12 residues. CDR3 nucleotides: TGTTCCAGCAGCACTCAGGGTTACGAGCAGTACTTC. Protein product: CSSSTQGYEQYF.

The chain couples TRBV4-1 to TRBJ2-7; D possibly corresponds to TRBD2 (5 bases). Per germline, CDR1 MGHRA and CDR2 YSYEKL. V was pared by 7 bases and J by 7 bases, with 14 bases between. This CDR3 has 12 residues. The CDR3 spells CASTNAAGEQYF. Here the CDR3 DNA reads TGCGCCAGCACTAACGCCGCGGGTGAGCAGTACTTC.

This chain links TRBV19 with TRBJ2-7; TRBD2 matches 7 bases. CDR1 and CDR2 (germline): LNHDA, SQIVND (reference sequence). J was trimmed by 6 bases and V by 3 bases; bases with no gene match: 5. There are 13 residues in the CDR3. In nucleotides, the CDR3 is TGTGCCAGTAGTATCGCCGGGGAGGGCGAGCAGTACTTC. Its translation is CASSIAGEGEQYF.

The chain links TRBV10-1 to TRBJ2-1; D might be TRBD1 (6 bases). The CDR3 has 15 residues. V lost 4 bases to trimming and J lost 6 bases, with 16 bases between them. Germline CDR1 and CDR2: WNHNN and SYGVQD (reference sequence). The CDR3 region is CASSGAVGGVNEQFF. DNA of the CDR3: TGCGCCAGCAGTGGCGCGGTAGGGGGTGTCAATGAGCAGTTCTTC.

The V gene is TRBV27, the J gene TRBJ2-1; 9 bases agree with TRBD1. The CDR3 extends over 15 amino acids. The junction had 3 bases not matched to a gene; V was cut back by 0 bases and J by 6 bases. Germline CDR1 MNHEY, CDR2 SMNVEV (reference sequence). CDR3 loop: CASSLSGTGSNEQFF. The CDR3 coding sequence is TGTGCCAGCAGTTTATCTGGGACAGGGAGCAATGAGCAGTTCTTC.

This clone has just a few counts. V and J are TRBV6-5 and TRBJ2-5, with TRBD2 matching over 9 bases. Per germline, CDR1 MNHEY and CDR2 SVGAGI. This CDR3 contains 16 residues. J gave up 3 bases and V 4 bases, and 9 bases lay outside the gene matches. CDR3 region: CASSSEPPSGKETQYF. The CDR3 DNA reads TGTGCCAGCAGTTCGGAGCCCCCTAGCGGGAAAGAGACCCAGTACTTC.

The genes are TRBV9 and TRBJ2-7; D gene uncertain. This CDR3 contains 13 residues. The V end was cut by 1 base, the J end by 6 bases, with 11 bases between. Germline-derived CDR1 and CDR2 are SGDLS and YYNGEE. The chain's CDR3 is CASSVSSLGEQYF. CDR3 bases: TGTGCCAGCAGCGTAAGTAGTCTCGGCGAGCAGTACTTC.